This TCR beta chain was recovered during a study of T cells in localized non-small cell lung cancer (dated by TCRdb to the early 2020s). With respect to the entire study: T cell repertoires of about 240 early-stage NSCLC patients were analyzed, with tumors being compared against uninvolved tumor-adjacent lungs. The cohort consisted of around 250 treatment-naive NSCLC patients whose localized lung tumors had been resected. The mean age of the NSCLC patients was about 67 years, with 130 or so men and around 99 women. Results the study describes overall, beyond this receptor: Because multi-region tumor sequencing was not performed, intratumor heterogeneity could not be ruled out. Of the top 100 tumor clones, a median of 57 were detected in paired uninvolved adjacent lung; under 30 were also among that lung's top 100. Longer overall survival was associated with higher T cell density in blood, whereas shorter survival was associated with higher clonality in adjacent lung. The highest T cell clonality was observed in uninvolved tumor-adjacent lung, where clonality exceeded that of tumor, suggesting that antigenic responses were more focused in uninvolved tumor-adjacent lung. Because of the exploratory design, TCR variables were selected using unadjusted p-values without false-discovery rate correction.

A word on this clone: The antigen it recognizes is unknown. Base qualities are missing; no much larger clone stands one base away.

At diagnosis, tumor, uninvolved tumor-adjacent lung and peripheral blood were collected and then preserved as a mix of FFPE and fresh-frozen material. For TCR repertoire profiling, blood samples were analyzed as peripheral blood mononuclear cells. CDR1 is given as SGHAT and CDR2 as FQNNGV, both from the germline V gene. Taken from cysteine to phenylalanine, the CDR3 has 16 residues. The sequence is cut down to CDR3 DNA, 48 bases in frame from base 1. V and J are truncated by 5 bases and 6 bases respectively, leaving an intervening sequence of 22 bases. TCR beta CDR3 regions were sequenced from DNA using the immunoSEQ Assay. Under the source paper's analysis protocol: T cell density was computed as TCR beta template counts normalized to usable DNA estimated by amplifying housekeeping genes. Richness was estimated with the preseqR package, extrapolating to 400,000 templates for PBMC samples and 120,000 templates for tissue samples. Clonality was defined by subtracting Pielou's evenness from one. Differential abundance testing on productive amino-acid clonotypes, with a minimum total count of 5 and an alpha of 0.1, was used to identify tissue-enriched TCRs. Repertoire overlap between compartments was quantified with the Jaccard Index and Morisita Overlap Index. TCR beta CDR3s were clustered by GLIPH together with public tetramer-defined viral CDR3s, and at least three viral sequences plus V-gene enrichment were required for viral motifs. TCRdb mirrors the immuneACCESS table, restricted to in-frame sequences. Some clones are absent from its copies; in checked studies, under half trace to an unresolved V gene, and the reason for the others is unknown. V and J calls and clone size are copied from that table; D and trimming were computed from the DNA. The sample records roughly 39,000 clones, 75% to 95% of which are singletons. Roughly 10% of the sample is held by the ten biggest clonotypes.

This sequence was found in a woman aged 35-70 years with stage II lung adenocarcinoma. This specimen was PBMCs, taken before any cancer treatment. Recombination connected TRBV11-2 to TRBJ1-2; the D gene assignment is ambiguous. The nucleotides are TGTGCCAGCAGCCCGATAACGGGTGTGGCTCGAGATGGCTACACCTTC. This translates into CASSPITGVARDGYTF.